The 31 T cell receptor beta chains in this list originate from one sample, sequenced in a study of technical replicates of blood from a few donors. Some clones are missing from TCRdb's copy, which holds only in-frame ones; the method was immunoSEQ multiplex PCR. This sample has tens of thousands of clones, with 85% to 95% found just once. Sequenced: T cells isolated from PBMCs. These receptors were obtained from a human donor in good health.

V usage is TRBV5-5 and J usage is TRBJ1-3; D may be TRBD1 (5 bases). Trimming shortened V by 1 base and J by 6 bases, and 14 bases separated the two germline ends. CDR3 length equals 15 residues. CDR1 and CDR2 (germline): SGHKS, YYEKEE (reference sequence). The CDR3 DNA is TGTGCCAGCAGCTTGATTTTAGGGGCTGAAAACACCATATATTTT. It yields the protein CASSLILGAENTIYF. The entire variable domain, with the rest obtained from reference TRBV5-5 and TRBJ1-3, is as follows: DAGVTQSPTHLIKTRGQQVTLRCSPISGHKSVSWYQQVLGQGPQFIFQYYEKEERGRGNFPDRFSARQFPNYSSELNVNALLLGDSALYLCASSLILGAENTIYFGEGSWLTVV.

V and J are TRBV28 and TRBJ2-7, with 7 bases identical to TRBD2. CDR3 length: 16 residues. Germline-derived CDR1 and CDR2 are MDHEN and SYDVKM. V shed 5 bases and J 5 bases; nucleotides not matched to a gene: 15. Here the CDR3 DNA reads TGTGCCAGCAGTAAGTTGGGCGGGGGATCCAGGCACGAGCAGTACTTC. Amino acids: CASSKLGGGSRHEQYF.

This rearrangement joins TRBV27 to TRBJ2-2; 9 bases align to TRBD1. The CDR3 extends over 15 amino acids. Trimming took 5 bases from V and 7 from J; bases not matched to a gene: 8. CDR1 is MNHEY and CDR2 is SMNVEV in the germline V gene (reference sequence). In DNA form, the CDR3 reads TGTGCCAGCAGTCCACAGGGGGCAGGGAACGGGGAGCTGTTTTTT. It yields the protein CASSPQGAGNGELFF.

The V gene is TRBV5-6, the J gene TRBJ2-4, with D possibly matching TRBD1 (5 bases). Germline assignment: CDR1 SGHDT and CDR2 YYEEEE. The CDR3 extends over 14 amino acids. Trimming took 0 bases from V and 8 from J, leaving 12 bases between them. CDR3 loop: CASSLATGADIQYF. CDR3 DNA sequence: TGTGCCAGCAGCTTGGCCACTGGGGCGGACATTCAGTACTTC.

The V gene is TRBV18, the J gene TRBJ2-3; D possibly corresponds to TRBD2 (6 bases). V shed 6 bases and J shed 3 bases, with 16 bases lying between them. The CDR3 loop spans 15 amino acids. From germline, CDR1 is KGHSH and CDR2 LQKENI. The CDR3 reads CASSRMEGYTDTQYF. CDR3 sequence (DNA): TGTGCCAGCTCGCGGATGGAGGGATATACAGATACGCAGTATTTT.

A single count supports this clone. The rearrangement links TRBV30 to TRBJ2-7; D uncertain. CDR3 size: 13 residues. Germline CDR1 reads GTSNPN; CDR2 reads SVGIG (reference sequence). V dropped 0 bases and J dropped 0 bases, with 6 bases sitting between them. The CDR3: CAWSVFLSYEQYF. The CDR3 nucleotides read TGTGCCTGGAGTGTATTCCTCTCCTACGAGCAGTACTTC. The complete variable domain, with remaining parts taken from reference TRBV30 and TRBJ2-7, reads SQTIHQWPATLVQPVGSPLSLECTVEGTSNPNLYWYRQAAGRGLQLLFYSVGIGQISSEVPQNLSASRPQDRQFILSSKKLLLSDSGFYLCAWSVFLSYEQYFGPGTRLTVT.

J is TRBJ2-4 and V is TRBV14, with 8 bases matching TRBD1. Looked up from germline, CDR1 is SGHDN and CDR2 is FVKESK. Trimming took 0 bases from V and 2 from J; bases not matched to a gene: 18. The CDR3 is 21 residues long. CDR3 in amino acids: CASSQDPRLPGTGLTKNIQYF. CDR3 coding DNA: TGTGCCAGCAGCCAAGATCCACGCCTTCCCGGGACAGGCTTAACCAAAAACATTCAGTACTTC. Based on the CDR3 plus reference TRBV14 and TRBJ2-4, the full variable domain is EAGVTQFPSHSVIEKGQTVTLRCDPISGHDNLYWYRRVMGKEIKFLLHFVKESKQDESGMPNNRFLAERTGGTYSTLKVQPAELEDSGVYFCASSQDPRLPGTGLTKNIQYFGAGTRLSVL.

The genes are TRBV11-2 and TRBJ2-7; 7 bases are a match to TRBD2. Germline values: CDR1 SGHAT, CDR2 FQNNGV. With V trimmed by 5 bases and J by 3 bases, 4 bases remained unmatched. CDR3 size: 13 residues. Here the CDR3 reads CASSLRTSYEQYF. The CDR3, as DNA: TGTGCCAGCAGCCTAAGGACTAGCTACGAGCAGTACTTC.

The CDR3 loop reads CASREGIAKNIQYF. CDR3 nucleotide sequence: TGTGCCAGCAGGGAGGGGATAGCCAAAAACATTCAGTACTTC. The chain uses TRBV6-1 and TRBJ2-4, with D possibly matching TRBD2 (6 bases). Germline-derived CDR1 and CDR2 are MNHNS and SASEGT. This CDR3 is built from 14 residues. V lost 6 bases and J lost 0, with 9 bases in between.

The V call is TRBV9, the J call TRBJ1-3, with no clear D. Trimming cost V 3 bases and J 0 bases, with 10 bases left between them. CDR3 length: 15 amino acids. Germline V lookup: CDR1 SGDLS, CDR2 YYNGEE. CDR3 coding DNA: TGTGCCAGCAGCGCTATCGGGAGCTCTGGAAACACCATATATTTT. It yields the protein CASSAIGSSGNTIYF.

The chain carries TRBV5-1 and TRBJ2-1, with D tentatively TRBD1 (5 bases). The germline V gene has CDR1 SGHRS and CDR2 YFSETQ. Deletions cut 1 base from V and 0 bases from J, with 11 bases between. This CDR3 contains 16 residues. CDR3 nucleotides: TGCGCCAGCAGCTTGCAAGGGGCCGACTCCTACAATGAGCAGTTCTTC. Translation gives CASSLQGADSYNEQFF.

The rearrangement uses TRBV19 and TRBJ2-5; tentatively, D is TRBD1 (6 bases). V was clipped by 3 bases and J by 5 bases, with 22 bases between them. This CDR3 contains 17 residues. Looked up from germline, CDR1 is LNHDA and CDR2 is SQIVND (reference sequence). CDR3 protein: CASSMVFYGRGLETQYF. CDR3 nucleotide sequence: TGTGCCAGTAGTATGGTGTTCTACGGCAGGGGCCTGGAGACCCAGTACTTC.

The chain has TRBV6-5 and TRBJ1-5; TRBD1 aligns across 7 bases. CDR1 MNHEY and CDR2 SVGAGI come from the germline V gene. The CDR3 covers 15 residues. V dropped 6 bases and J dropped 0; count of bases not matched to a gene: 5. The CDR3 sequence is CASRRQGLSNQPQHF. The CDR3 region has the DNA TGTGCCAGCAGGCGACAGGGACTTAGCAATCAGCCCCAGCATTTT.

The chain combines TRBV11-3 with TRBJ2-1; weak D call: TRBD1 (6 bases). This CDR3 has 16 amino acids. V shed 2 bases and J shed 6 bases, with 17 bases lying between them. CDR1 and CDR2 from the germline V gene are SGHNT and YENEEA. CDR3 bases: TGTGCCAGCAGCTTATTTTGGGACAAGGATTCCAATGAGCAGTTCTTC. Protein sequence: CASSLFWDKDSNEQFF.

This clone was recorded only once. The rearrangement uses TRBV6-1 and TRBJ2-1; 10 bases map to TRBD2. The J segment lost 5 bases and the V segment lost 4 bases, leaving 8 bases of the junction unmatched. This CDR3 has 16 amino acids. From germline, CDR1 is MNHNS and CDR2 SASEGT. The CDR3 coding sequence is TGTGCCAGCAGTGGGGGGTTAGCGGGGGGTCACAATGAGCAGTTCTTC. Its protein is CASSGGLAGGHNEQFF.

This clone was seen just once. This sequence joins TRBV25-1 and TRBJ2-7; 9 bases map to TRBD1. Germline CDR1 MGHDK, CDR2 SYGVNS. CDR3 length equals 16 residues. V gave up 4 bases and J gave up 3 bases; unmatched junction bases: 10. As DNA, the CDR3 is TGTGCCAGCAGTGGAGCACAGGGGGCTGTGTTCTACGAGCAGTACTTC. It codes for CASSGAQGAVFYEQYF.

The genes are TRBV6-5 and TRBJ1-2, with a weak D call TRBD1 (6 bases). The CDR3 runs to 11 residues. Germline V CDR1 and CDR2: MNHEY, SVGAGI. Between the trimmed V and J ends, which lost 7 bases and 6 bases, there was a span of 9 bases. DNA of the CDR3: TGTGCCAGCACCAGGGGTGATGGCTACACCTTC. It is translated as CASTRGDGYTF.

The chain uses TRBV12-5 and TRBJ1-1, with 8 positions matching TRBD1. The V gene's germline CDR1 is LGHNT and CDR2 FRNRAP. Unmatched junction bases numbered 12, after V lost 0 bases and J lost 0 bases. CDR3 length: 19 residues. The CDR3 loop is CASGLVETGESSLNTEAFF. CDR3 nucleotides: TGTGCTAGTGGTTTGGTCGAGACAGGGGAGTCTTCTTTGAACACTGAAGCTTTCTTT.

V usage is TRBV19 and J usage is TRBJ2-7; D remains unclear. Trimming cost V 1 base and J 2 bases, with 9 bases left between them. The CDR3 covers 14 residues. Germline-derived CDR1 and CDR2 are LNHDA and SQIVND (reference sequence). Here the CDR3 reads CASSIGPDTYEQYF. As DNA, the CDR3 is TGTGCCAGTAGTATAGGCCCAGATACCTACGAGCAGTACTTC.

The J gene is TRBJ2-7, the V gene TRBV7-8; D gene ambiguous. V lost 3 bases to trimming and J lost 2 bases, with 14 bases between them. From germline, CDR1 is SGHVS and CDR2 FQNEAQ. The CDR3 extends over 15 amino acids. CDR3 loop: CASSFEARHTYEQYF. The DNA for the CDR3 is TGTGCCAGCAGCTTCGAGGCGCGCCACACCTACGAGCAGTACTTC.

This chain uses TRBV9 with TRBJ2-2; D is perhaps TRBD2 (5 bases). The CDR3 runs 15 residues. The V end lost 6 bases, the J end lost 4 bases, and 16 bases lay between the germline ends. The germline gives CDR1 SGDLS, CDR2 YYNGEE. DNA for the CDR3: TGTGCCAGCACCGTGGCGGGCGACTTCACCGGGGAGCTGTTTTTT. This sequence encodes CASTVAGDFTGELFF.

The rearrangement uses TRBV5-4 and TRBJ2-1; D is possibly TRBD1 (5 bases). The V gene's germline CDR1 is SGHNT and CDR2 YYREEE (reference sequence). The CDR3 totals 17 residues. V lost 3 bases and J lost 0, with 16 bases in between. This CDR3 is CASSSETAYSSYNEQFF. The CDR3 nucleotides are TGTGCCAGCAGCTCTGAGACAGCTTATAGCTCCTACAATGAGCAGTTCTTC.

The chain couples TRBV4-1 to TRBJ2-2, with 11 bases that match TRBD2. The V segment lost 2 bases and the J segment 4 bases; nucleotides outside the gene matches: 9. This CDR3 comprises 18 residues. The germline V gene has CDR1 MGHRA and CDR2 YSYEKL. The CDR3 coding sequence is TGCGCCAGCAGCCAACGTCATCTAGCGGGGGGTGGCACCGGGGAGCTGTTTTTT. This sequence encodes CASSQRHLAGGGTGELFF.

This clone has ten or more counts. The CDR3: CASQGAGEKLFF. CDR3 DNA: TGTGCCTCGCAAGGGGCAGGAGAAAAACTGTTTTTT. This chain joins TRBV2 and TRBJ1-4; TRBD1 might be the D (5 bases). Trimming took off 11 bases at V and 8 bases at J, with 15 bases between the two ends. The CDR3 is 12 residues long. CDR1 is SNHLY and CDR2 is FYNNEI in the germline V gene.

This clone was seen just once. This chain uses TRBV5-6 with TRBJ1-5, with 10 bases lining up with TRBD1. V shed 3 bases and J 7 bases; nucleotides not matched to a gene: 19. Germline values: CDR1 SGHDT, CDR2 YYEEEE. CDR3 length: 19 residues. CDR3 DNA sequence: TGTGCCAGCAGCTCCTACCGGGACAGGGGATTCTCAAATCGGCAGCCCCAGCATTTT. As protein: CASSSYRDRGFSNRQPQHF.

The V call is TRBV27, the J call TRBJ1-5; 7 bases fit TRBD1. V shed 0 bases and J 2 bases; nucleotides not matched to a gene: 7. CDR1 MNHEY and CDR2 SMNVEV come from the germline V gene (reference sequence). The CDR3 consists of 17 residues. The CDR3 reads CASSLSHRGRGNQPQHF. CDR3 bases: TGTGCCAGCAGTTTATCGCACAGGGGTAGAGGCAATCAGCCCCAGCATTTT.

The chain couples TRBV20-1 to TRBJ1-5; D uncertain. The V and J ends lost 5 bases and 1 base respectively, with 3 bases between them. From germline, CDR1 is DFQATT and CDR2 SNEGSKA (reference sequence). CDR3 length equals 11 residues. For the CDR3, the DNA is TGCAGTGCTTTAAGCAATCAGCCCCAGCATTTT. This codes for CSALSNQPQHF.

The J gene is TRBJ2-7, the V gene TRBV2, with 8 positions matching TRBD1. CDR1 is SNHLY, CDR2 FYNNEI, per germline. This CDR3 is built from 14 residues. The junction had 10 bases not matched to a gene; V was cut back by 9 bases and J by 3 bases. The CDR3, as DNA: TGTGCCAGTACCCCGGGACAGGCGTTCTACGAGCAGTACTTC. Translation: CASTPGQAFYEQYF.

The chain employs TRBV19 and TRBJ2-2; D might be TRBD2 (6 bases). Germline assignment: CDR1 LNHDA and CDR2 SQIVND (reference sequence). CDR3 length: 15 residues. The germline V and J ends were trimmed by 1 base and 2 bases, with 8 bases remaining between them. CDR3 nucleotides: TGTGCCAGTAGTATAGGGGGACTTAACACCGGGGAGCTGTTTTTT. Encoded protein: CASSIGGLNTGELFF.

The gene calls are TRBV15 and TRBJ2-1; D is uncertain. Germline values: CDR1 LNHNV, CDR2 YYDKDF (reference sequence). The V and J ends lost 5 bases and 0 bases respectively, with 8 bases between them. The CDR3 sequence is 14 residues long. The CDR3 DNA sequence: TGTGCCACCAGCGCTCCGAGCTCCTACAATGAGCAGTTCTTC. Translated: CATSAPSSYNEQFF.

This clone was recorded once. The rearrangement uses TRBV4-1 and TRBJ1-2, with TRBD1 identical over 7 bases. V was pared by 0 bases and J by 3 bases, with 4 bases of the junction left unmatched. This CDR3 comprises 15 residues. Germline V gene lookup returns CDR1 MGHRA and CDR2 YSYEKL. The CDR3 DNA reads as TGCGCCAGCAGCCAAGAAAGGGACAGCTACTATGGCTACACCTTC. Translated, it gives CASSQERDSYYGYTF.